The 32 T cell receptor beta chains listed next were all sequenced from one sample in a study of blood T cell repertoires in COVID-19. Here immunoSEQ multiplex PCR was the method, and the copy in TCRdb shows in-frame clones only, minus some. The table has roughly 200,000 clones, under 90% seen once. The sample taken for sequencing was PBMCs or T cells enriched from blood (not recorded which). These receptors were collected from a woman aged 45-65 years who had been exposed to COVID-19.

V gene TRBV19 combines with J gene TRBJ1-2; 12 nucleotides line up with TRBD1. Germline CDR1 reads LNHDA; CDR2 reads SQIVND (reference sequence). With 5 bases clipped from V and 7 bases from J, the junction kept 11 bases outside the gene matches. The CDR3 covers 16 residues. The CDR3: CASSPGQGAHLSGYTF. The CDR3 nucleotides read TGTGCCAGTAGTCCGGGACAGGGGGCTCATTTGAGTGGCTACACCTTC.

This chain connects TRBV11-2 to TRBJ2-5, with TRBD1 as a possible D gene (6 bases). Germline V gives CDR1 SGHAT, CDR2 FQNNGV. Trimming removed 4 bases from V and 4 bases from J, with 13 bases in between. The CDR3 length is 14 residues. CDR3: CASSSSSGAETQYF. CDR3 nucleotide sequence: TGTGCCAGCAGCTCGTCGTCAGGGGCAGAGACCCAGTACTTC.

This clone was recorded only once. The CDR3 sequence: CASSLDTYGYTF. Written as DNA, the CDR3 is TGTGCCAGCAGCTTGGACACCTATGGCTACACCTTC. The rearrangement joins TRBV7-2 to TRBJ1-2; D is possibly TRBD1 (5 bases). CDR3 length: 12 residues. Germline V gene sequence: CDR1 SGHTA, CDR2 FQGNSA. With 3 bases removed from V and 4 bases from J, the gap between germline ends came to 6 bases. Full variable domain (remainder filled in from reference TRBV7-2 and TRBJ1-2): GAGVSQSPSNKVTEKGKDVELRCDPISGHTALYWYRQSLGQGLEFLIYFQGNSAPDKSGLPSDRFSAERTGGSVSTLTIQRTQQEDSAVYLCASSLDTYGYTFGSGTRLTVV.

V usage is TRBV5-1 and J usage is TRBJ2-5; perhaps TRBD2 as D (6 bases). In germline, CDR1 is SGHRS, CDR2 YFSETQ. Deletions cut 4 bases from V and 3 bases from J, with 10 bases between. The CDR3 runs to 13 residues. DNA of the CDR3: TGCGCCAGCAGCCCGGGCGGGGAAGAGACCCAGTACTTC. Protein product: CASSPGGEETQYF.

The rearrangement uses TRBV6-1 and TRBJ1-2; the D gene is possibly TRBD1 (6 bases). Looked up from germline, CDR1 is MNHNS and CDR2 is SASEGT. The CDR3 is 14 residues long. V was cut by 3 bases and J by 5 bases, with 13 bases left in between. The CDR3 DNA reads TGTGCCAGCAGTGAGACAGGAGTCTGGTATGGCTACACCTTC. Encoded protein: CASSETGVWYGYTF.

The gene calls are TRBV3-1 (or the pseudogene TRBV3-2) and TRBJ1-5, with D perhaps TRBD1 (6 bases). Germline CDR1 LGHDT, CDR2 YNNKEL (reference sequence). V lost 4 bases, J lost 4 bases, and 8 bases lay in between. The CDR3 contains 13 residues. CDR3 region: CASSPQGNQPQHF. CDR3 sequence (DNA): TGTGCCAGCAGCCCCCAGGGGAATCAGCCCCAGCATTTT.

The chain recombines TRBV27 with TRBJ2-1, with D hard to call. The CDR3 spans 13 residues. V lost 4 bases and J 3 bases, leaving 7 bases between the germline ends. Germline CDR1 is MNHEY and CDR2 is SMNVEV (reference sequence). DNA for the CDR3: TGTGCCAGCAGTTATCAAATCTACAATGAGCAGTTCTTC. Its protein is CASSYQIYNEQFF.

In nucleotides, the CDR3 is TGTGCCAGCAGCCCGACCCCCGGCGGGGGGAGCACAGATACGCAGTATTTT. Translated: CASSPTPGGGSTDTQYF. The chain employs TRBV4-2 and TRBJ2-3; 8 bases match TRBD2. The CDR3 loop spans 17 amino acids. Germline V lookup: CDR1 LGHNA, CDR2 YNFKEQ. V shed 4 bases, J shed 0 bases, and the junction held 9 bases outside the gene matches.

This chain uses TRBV9 with TRBJ2-7; 7 bases fit TRBD1. The CDR3 consists of 15 residues. Germline V CDR1 and CDR2: SGDLS, YYNGEE. The J segment lost 2 bases and the V segment lost 4 bases, leaving 9 bases of the junction unmatched. The CDR3 DNA is TGTGCCAGCAGCCCTTACGAGGGGGCGGCCTACGAGCAGTACTTC. It encodes CASSPYEGAAYEQYF. The full variable domain, in which reference TRBV9 and TRBJ2-7 provide the parts outside the CDR3, is DSGVTQTPKHLITATGQRVTLRCSPRSGDLSVYWYQQSLDQGLQFLIQYYNGEERAKGNILERFSAQQFPDLHSELNLSSLELGDSALYFCASSPYEGAAYEQYFGPGTRLTVT.

J is TRBJ2-5 and V is TRBV19; D remains ambiguous. This CDR3 contains 15 residues. Germline CDR1 LNHDA, CDR2 SQIVND (reference sequence). Trimming pared 5 bases from V and 5 bases from J, leaving 18 bases between. The DNA for the CDR3 is TGTGCCAGTAGTCCATTAGCTAGTCCCGTCGAGACCCAGTACTTC. Translation gives CASSPLASPVETQYF.

V gene TRBV4-3 combines with J gene TRBJ2-7, with TRBD1 identical over 8 bases. CDR1 and CDR2 from the germline V gene are LGHNA and YSLEER. V gave up 2 bases and J gave up 0 bases; unmatched junction bases: 3. The CDR3 covers 15 residues. The chain's CDR3 is CASSQNRGSSYEQYF. CDR3 sequence (DNA): TGCGCCAGCAGCCAAAACAGGGGGAGCTCCTACGAGCAGTACTTC.

This sequence joins TRBV7-9 and TRBJ1-1; 8 bases map to TRBD1. CDR3 length equals 16 residues. J was trimmed by 0 bases and V by 5 bases; bases with no gene match: 8. Per the germline V gene, CDR1 is SEHNR and CDR2 is FQNEAQ (reference sequence). CDR3 region: CASSRRTGTMNTEAFF. DNA for the CDR3: TGTGCCAGCAGCCGAAGGACAGGGACTATGAACACTGAAGCTTTCTTT.

The chain has TRBV24-1 and TRBJ2-1, with TRBD2 identical over 9 bases. Trimming at V came to 3 bases and at J to 7 bases, leaving 6 bases not matched to a gene. This CDR3 is built from 15 residues. Germline V gives CDR1 KGHDR, CDR2 SFDVKD. DNA for the CDR3: TGTGCCACCAGTGATCCGCAGGCGGGGGGGAATGAGCAGTTCTTC. Translation gives CATSDPQAGGNEQFF.

This clone showed up just a few times. The V gene is TRBV19, the J gene TRBJ1-5; 7 bases line up with TRBD1. CDR1 LNHDA and CDR2 SQIVND come from the germline V gene (reference sequence). This CDR3 contains 15 residues. V was pared by 4 bases and J by 2 bases, with 5 bases of the junction left unmatched. The CDR3 coding sequence is TGTGCCAGTAGTACGTTAGGGGGCGGCAATCAGCCCCAGCATTTT. It yields the protein CASSTLGGGNQPQHF.

This rearrangement joins TRBV13 to TRBJ2-6; the D is unclear. Per the germline V gene, CDR1 is PRHDT and CDR2 is FYEKMQ (reference sequence). The V and J ends lost 8 bases and 0 bases respectively, with 11 bases between them. The CDR3 has 15 residues. The DNA of the CDR3 is TGTGCCAGCTCAACAAAGTTCTCTGGGGCCAACGTCCTGACTTTC. Amino acid sequence: CASSTKFSGANVLTF.

The chain couples TRBV16 to TRBJ1-1; no clear D gene. Germline assignment: CDR1 KGHSY and CDR2 FQNENV. Between the trimmed V and J ends, which lost 5 bases and 5 bases, there was a span of 12 bases. The CDR3 length is 13 residues. The CDR3 DNA reads TGTGCCAGCAGCTTTAGGCCGGGGACTGAAGCTTTCTTT. This translates into CASSFRPGTEAFF. The full variable domain, rest sourced from reference TRBV16 and TRBJ1-1, is GEEVAQTPKHLVRGEGQKAKLYCAPIKGHSYVFWYQQVLKNEFKFLISFQNENVFDETGMPKERFSAKCLPNSPCSLEIQATKLEDSAVYFCASSFRPGTEAFFGQGTRLTVV.

The V gene is TRBV7-2, the J gene TRBJ2-5; 8 bases agree with TRBD2. Per germline, CDR1 SGHTA and CDR2 FQGNSA. The CDR3 has 16 amino acids. J was trimmed by 2 bases and V by 5 bases; bases with no gene match: 10. The chain's CDR3 is CASSPPAGGIQETQYF. Written as DNA, the CDR3 is TGTGCCAGCAGCCCCCCCGCGGGGGGAATTCAAGAGACCCAGTACTTC. Full variable domain (rest looked up from reference TRBV7-2 and TRBJ2-5): GAGVSQSPSNKVTEKGKDVELRCDPISGHTALYWYRQSLGQGLEFLIYFQGNSAPDKSGLPSDRFSAERTGGSVSTLTIQRTQQEDSAVYLCASSPPAGGIQETQYFGPGTRLLVL.

This chain joins TRBV9 and TRBJ1-1; possibly TRBD1 for D (5 bases). From germline, CDR1 is SGDLS and CDR2 YYNGEE. V dropped 0 bases and J dropped 4 bases, with 13 bases sitting between them. The length of the CDR3 is 15 residues. The chain's CDR3 is CASSVDSGLGTEAFF. The CDR3, as DNA: TGTGCCAGCAGCGTAGATTCAGGGCTGGGCACTGAAGCTTTCTTT.

Concerning this clone itself: Mismatch with germline at one junction end may stem from a read error. The chain joins TRBV2 to TRBJ2-7, with 8 bases aligning to TRBD1. CDR1 is SNHLY and CDR2 is FYNNEI in the germline V gene. The CDR3 is 15 residues long. The CDR3 DNA is TGTGCCAGCACTGAAACGGACAGGGCCTTTTACGAGCAGTACTTC. Amino acids: CASTETDRAFYEQYF.

The chain employs TRBV28 and TRBJ1-5; 7 bases agree with TRBD1. J was trimmed by 6 bases and V by 8 bases; bases with no gene match: 7. Per the germline V gene, CDR1 is MDHEN and CDR2 is SYDVKM. The CDR3 totals 13 residues. CDR3 residues: CASGTGAGQPQHF. As DNA, the CDR3 is TGTGCCAGCGGTACAGGGGCTGGTCAGCCCCAGCATTTT.

This chain joins TRBV21-1 and TRBJ2-6; the table's D call of TRBD2 was not tested on the DNA. TRBV21-1 is a known pseudogene. This CDR3 region has 17 residues. CDR3 protein: CASSPFHRGTGANVLTF. Here the CDR3 DNA reads TGTGCCAGCAGCCCCTTCCACCGGGGGACTGGGGCCAACGTCCTGACTTTC.

This rearrangement joins TRBV10-3 to TRBJ1-1; 11 bases align to TRBD1. The length of the CDR3 is 16 residues. CDR1 is ENHRY, CDR2 SYGVKD, per germline. With V trimmed by 10 bases and J by 3 bases, 13 bases remained unmatched. CDR3 loop: CATSILRDRGDTEAFF. CDR3 bases: TGTGCCACCTCAATCCTCCGGGACAGGGGGGACACTGAAGCTTTCTTT.

The chain recombines TRBV27 with TRBJ1-5; D not resolved. CDR1 MNHEY and CDR2 SMNVEV come from the germline V gene (reference sequence). The germline V and J ends were trimmed by 7 bases and 0 bases, with 16 bases remaining between them. The CDR3 extends over 16 amino acids. This chain's CDR3 is CASTASRGISNQPQHF. The CDR3 DNA reads TGTGCCAGCACCGCTTCGCGAGGGATTAGCAATCAGCCCCAGCATTTT.

This chain links TRBV5-6 with TRBJ1-2; 8 bases map to TRBD1. The CDR3 runs to 14 residues. Per the germline V gene, CDR1 is SGHDT and CDR2 is YYEEEE. V shed 5 bases, J shed 7 bases, and the junction held 10 bases outside the gene matches. CDR3 sequence: CASRISGGDGGYTF. CDR3 in DNA: TGTGCCAGCAGGATATCAGGGGGCGATGGTGGCTACACCTTC.

The chain combines TRBV29-1 with TRBJ2-7; D perhaps matches TRBD1 (5 bases). Germline lookup yields CDR1 SQVTM and CDR2 ANQGSEA. This CDR3 has 13 amino acids. The V and J ends lost 0 bases and 1 base respectively, with 7 bases between them. The CDR3 spells CSVEDQGSYEQYF. The CDR3 DNA is TGCAGCGTTGAAGATCAGGGTTCCTACGAGCAGTACTTC.

The CDR3 sequence is CASSLSPGVTEAFF. For the CDR3, the DNA is TGTGCCAGCAGTTTAAGTCCAGGGGTCACTGAAGCTTTCTTT. The rearrangement uses TRBV27 and TRBJ1-1, with D perhaps matching TRBD1 (6 bases). Germline CDR1 and CDR2: MNHEY and SMNVEV (reference sequence). CDR3 length: 14 residues. Deletions cut 2 bases from V and 4 bases from J, with 11 bases between.

The gene calls are TRBV29-1 and TRBJ2-7, with TRBD1 matching 12 bases. CDR1 and CDR2 from the germline V gene are SQVTM and ANQGSEA. V gave up 4 bases and J gave up 4 bases; unmatched junction bases: 5. The CDR3 extends over 14 amino acids. This chain's CDR3 is CSVGGQGASYEQYF. CDR3 sequence (DNA): TGCAGCGTTGGGGGACAGGGGGCTTCATACGAGCAGTACTTC.

V gene TRBV2 combines with J gene TRBJ2-2; no firm D call. The CDR3 contains 13 residues. The germline CDR1 and CDR2 sequences are SNHLY and FYNNEI. The V and J ends lost 1 base and 13 bases respectively, with 13 bases between them. The DNA for the CDR3 is TGTGCCAGCAGTGAAGACTCCCCCCTGAGGCTGTTTTTT. Translating gives CASSEDSPLRLFF.

V usage is TRBV5-4 and J usage is TRBJ2-3; possibly TRBD2 for D (5 bases). Per germline, CDR1 SGHNT and CDR2 YYREEE (reference sequence). The length of the CDR3 is 15 residues. V was trimmed by 2 bases and J by 2 bases, leaving 12 bases between them. The CDR3 sequence is CASSLFQRFTDTQYF. The CDR3 DNA reads TGTGCCAGCAGCTTATTTCAGCGGTTCACAGATACGCAGTATTTT.

The chain recombines TRBV3-1 (or the pseudogene TRBV3-2) with TRBJ2-5, with D possibly matching TRBD1 (6 bases). From germline, CDR1 is LGHDT and CDR2 YNNKEL (reference sequence). The CDR3 consists of 16 residues. Trimming took off 0 bases at V and 1 base at J, with 12 bases between the two ends. As DNA, the CDR3 is TGTGCCAGCAGCCAAGACGTCGGGACACCCCAAGAGACCCAGTACTTC. The encoded protein is CASSQDVGTPQETQYF.

In its sample, this clone was seen once. V is TRBV3-1 (or the pseudogene TRBV3-2) and J is TRBJ1-3, with TRBD1 identical over 7 bases. From germline, CDR1 is LGHDT and CDR2 YNNKEL (reference sequence). V lost 2 bases, J lost 4 bases, and 5 bases stayed unmatched. This CDR3 contains 15 residues. CDR3 protein: CASSQLTGEGNTIYF. The DNA for the CDR3 is TGTGCCAGCAGCCAACTCACAGGGGAAGGAAACACCATATATTTT.

This clone was detected only once. The chain recombines TRBV9 with TRBJ1-1; D may be TRBD1 (6 bases). This CDR3 spans 13 amino acids. V gave up 3 bases and J gave up 6 bases, with 12 bases separating them. The V gene's germline CDR1 is SGDLS and CDR2 YYNGEE. In nucleotides, the CDR3 is TGTGCCAGCAGCGCACAGGGAAGCGCTGAAGCTTTCTTT. This encodes CASSAQGSAEAFF.